This TCR beta chain comes out of a study of CD8 T cells in Susac syndrome. The multiple sclerosis control group consisted of treatment-naive patients whose relapsing-remitting disease, which was either stable or active, fulfilled revised McDonald criteria. TEMRA cells were FACS-enriched and CD8+ and CD4+ T cells negatively isolated. V shed 7 bases and J shed 7 bases, with 14 bases lying between them. The CDR3 has 13 residues. Germline CDR1 PRHDT, CDR2 FYEKMQ (reference sequence). Reverse transcription of about 0.5 to 1 ug RNA used random hexamers. A multiplex approach, immunoSEQ multiplex PCR, amplified TCR beta CDR3 across 54 Vbeta and 13 Jbeta. From the immunoSEQ multiplex PCR reads, TCRdb called clonotypes with MiXCR, one entry per CDR3 protein. The sample holds some 260,000 distinct CDR3 sequences; about 85% are singletons and the top ten take approximately 0.11%.

What was sequenced was CD8+ T cells from PBMCs. The V call is TRBV13, the J call TRBJ2-1; possibly TRBD2 for D (6 bases). The clonotype originates from a human donor with multiple sclerosis. Written as DNA, the CDR3 is TGTGCCAGCACCTTTCTAGCGCTGAATGAGCAGTTCTTC. Amino acid sequence: CASTFLALNEQFF.